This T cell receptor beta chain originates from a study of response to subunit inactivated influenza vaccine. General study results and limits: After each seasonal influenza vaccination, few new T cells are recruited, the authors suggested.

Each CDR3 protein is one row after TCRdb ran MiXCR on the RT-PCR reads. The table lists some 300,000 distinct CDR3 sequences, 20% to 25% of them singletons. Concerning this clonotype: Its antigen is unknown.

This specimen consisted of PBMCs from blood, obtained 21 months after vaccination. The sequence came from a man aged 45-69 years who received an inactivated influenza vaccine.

This CDR3 reads CASSQEPASYEQYF. The CDR3 DNA reads as TGCGCCAGCAGCCAAGAGCCAGCCTCCTACGAGCAGTACTTC. The rearrangement links TRBV4-3 to TRBJ2-7; no clear D. The CDR3 extends over 14 amino acids. CDR1 is LGHNA, CDR2 YSLEER, per germline. With 0 bases removed from V and 0 bases from J, the gap between germline ends came to 6 bases.